The 7 T cell receptor beta chains below all came from one sample that was sequenced in a study of cytomegalovirus exposure and HLA in healthy donors. Assay used: immunoSEQ multiplex PCR; TCRdb lists only in-frame clones, some missing. The table records 150,000 or so clones, more than 70% of them present only once. The specimen was PBMCs. These receptors were obtained from a man younger than 40 in good health and CMV-seropositive.

This chain joins TRBV5-6 and TRBJ1-2; D might be TRBD1 (5 bases). Trimming left V 2 bases short and J 5 bases short, with 13 bases between. CDR1 is SGHDT, CDR2 YYEEEE, per germline. The CDR3 length is 14 residues. DNA of the CDR3: TGTGCCAGCAGCTTTAGCGGGGCTTGGTATGGCTACACCTTC. Residues: CASSFSGAWYGYTF.

The chain joins TRBV27 to TRBJ1-2; D is unresolved. The CDR3 consists of 14 residues. The germline V and J ends were trimmed by 2 bases and 8 bases, with 15 bases remaining between them. CDR1 and CDR2 (germline): MNHEY, SMNVEV (reference sequence). DNA for the CDR3: TGTGCCAGCAGTTTAATCGACGGGAGTGGGGGCTACACCTTC. Protein sequence: CASSLIDGSGGYTF.

The V call is TRBV7-9, the J call TRBJ2-7; D might be TRBD2 (6 bases). V shed 5 bases and J shed 6 bases, with 20 bases lying between them. From germline, CDR1 is SEHNR and CDR2 FQNEAQ (reference sequence). The CDR3 spans 15 residues. In DNA, the CDR3 is TGTGCCAGCAGCCCTAATACGGGAGCGACCCTCGAGCAGTACTTC. Its protein product is CASSPNTGATLEQYF. Combining the CDR3 with reference TRBV7-9 and TRBJ2-7 gives the whole variable domain DTGVSQNPRHKITKRGQNVTFRCDPISEHNRLYWYRQTLGQGPEFLTYFQNEAQLEKSRLLSDRFSAERPKGSFSTLEIQRTEQGDSAMYLCASSPNTGATLEQYFGPGTRLTVT.

The rearrangement links TRBV7-9 to TRBJ1-5, with a possible D match to TRBD1 (5 bases). The CDR3 totals 14 residues. V was trimmed by 5 bases and J by 3 bases, leaving 11 bases between them. From germline, CDR1 is SEHNR and CDR2 FQNEAQ (reference sequence). The CDR3 loop reads CASSADTFNQPQHF. The CDR3 region has the DNA TGTGCCAGCAGCGCGGACACTTTCAATCAGCCCCAGCATTTT. Filled out from reference TRBV7-9 and TRBJ1-5, the complete variable domain reads DTGVSQNPRHKITKRGQNVTFRCDPISEHNRLYWYRQTLGQGPEFLTYFQNEAQLEKSRLLSDRFSAERPKGSFSTLEIQRTEQGDSAMYLCASSADTFNQPQHFGDGTRLSIL.

For this clone: This clone may be a read error of a much larger clone one base away. J is TRBJ2-3 and V is TRBV2; 9 positions match TRBD2. This CDR3 spans 14 amino acids. Germline-derived CDR1 and CDR2 are SNHLY and FYNNEI. Trimming took 6 bases from V and 2 from J; bases not matched to a gene: 3. The CDR3 loop is CASSPGLATDTQYF. The CDR3 DNA reads TGTGCCAGCAGCCCGGGACTAGCCACAGATACGCAGTATTTT.

This sequence joins TRBV4-1 and TRBJ2-7, with TRBD2 identical over 7 bases. The germline gives CDR1 MGHRA, CDR2 YSYEKL. The CDR3 is 15 amino acids. V was clipped by 4 bases and J by 0 bases; unmatched bases: 6. As DNA, the CDR3 is TGCGCCAGCAGCCGAACTAGCGAGAGCTCCTACGAGCAGTACTTC. Amino acid sequence: CASSRTSESSYEQYF.

The chain uses TRBV2 and TRBJ2-1; no clear D gene. From germline, CDR1 is SNHLY and CDR2 FYNNEI. The V gene lost 8 bases and the J gene lost 3 bases, with 17 bases spanning the gap. The length of the CDR3 is 15 residues. CDR3 loop: CASLFEVVGYNEQFF. For the CDR3, the DNA is TGTGCCAGCCTTTTCGAGGTGGTGGGCTACAATGAGCAGTTCTTC.